This is a list of T cell receptor beta chains from one sample in a study of OX40 agonist ivuxolimab in advanced cancers. Using immunoSEQ multiplex PCR, the repertoire was profiled, and TCRdb retains in-frame clones only, with some absent. The sample has around 34,000 clones, about four fifths seen once; the top ten hold about 1.3%. Sequencing used CD4+ or CD8+ T cells sorted from blood, obtained in a trial of the OX40 agonist ivuxolimab. These receptors originate from an adult with an advanced solid tumor such as melanoma, head and neck, liver or kidney cancer. Both conserved end residues are part of each CDR3. D genes are given only for firm matches. Clone size is given for some rows only: seen once, a few or many times, or a class if the clone is expanded.

>NA|TRBV6-5|TRBJ1-1|NA
TGTGCCAGCAGTTACTCGAGAATCGGCTTTGAAGCTTTCTTT
CASSYSRIGFEAFF
>NA|TRBV18|TRBJ2-5|NA
TGTGCCAGCTCACAGGGCTCTCGGGAGACCCAGTACTTC
CASSQGSRETQYF
>NA|TRBV4-3|TRBJ2-3|NA
TGCGCCAGCAGCCCCGCCAGGGTGAGATACACAGATACGCAGTATTTT
CASSPARVRYTDTQYF
>NA|TRBV6-5|TRBJ1-6|TRBD1
TGTGCCAGCAGTTGGACAGGGCCGAAGGCCAATTCACCCCTCCACTTT
CASSWTGPKANSPLHF
>NA|TRBV5-1|TRBJ2-7|TRBD2
TGCGCCAGCAGCTTGGTTCAGCGGGAGGAGTACGAGCAGTACTTC
CASSLVQREEYEQYF
>NA|TRBV5-1|TRBJ2-3|TRBD1
TGCGCCAGCAGCCCCGATGAGAGACAGGGTGCCGCAGATACGCAGTATTTT
CASSPDERQGAADTQYF
>NA|TRBV28|TRBJ1-6|NA
TGTGCCACAGGCTCGGCTTTTTTTACACCCCTCCACTTT
CATGSAFFTPLHF
>NA|TRBV10-3|TRBJ2-7|TRBD2
TGTGCCATCAGTGGGGGAGCGGGGGGCACCTCCTACGAGCAGTACTTC
CAISGGAGGTSYEQYF
>NA|TRBV19|TRBJ2-7|TRBD1
TGTGCCAGTGGGACAGGGGCGATTTACGAGCAGTACTTC
CASGTGAIYEQYF
>NA|TRBV9|TRBJ1-6|NA
TGTGCCAGCAGCGTAGCTGGTTCACCCCTCCACTTT
CASSVAGSPLHF
>NA|TRBV10-1|TRBJ2-3|NA
TGCGCCAGCAGTGAGTCGACTCTACGGGCTAGTACCGCGCCAGATACGCAGTATTTT
CASSESTLRASTAPDTQYF
>NA|TRBV4-3|TRBJ2-2|TRBD2
TGCGCCAGCAGCCAAATGACTAGCGGCACCGGGGAGCTGTTTTTT
CASSQMTSGTGELFF
>once|TRBV7-6|TRBJ2-2|NA
TGTGCCAGCAGCTTAGGCCAGATCACCGGGGAGCTGTTTTTT
CASSLGQITGELFF
>NA|TRBV7-9|TRBJ2-3|NA
TGTGCCAGCAGCCGAATGCAAGATACGCAGTATTTT
CASSRMQDTQYF
>NA|TRBV4-1|TRBJ2-7|NA
TGCGCCAGCAGCCAAGGAGGGGTCCGCGAGCAGTACTTC
CASSQGGVREQYF
>NA|TRBV7-4|TRBJ2-7|NA
TGTGCCAGCAGCTCGGACTGTGGGGTCTACGAGCAGTACTTC
CASSSDCGVYEQYF
>NA|TRBV19|TRBJ2-3|TRBD1
TGTGCCAGTAGCCAAGGACAGGTAGTATACACAGATACGCAGTATTTT
CASSQGQVVYTDTQYF
>NA|TRBV7-8|TRBJ2-7|NA
TGTGCCAGCAGCTTAGTTGGGGGTCTGGGGGAGCAGTACTTC
CASSLVGGLGEQYF
>NA|TRBV19|TRBJ1-5|NA
TGTGCCAGTAGTATAGAAACAGGAGCGCGGCAGCCCCAGCATTTT
CASSIETGARQPQHF
>NA|TRBV9|TRBJ1-1|NA
TGTGCCAGCAGTGGCAGGGTCATCGGCTCTGAAGCTTTCTTT
CASSGRVIGSEAFF
>NA|TRBV7-9|TRBJ2-1|NA
TGTGCCAGCAGCCCAAAAGAGGGTGGGGGTGAGCAGTTCTTC
CASSPKEGGGEQFF
>NA|TRBV10-2|TRBJ2-5|NA
TGCGCCAGCACGAGTTTCCAAGAGACCCAGTACTTC
CASTSFQETQYF
>NA|TRBV5-1|TRBJ1-2|NA
TGCGCCAGCAGCTTTTCTGGGGCAGGGGACGGCTACACCTTC
CASSFSGAGDGYTF
>few|TRBV9|TRBJ1-3|NA
TGTGCCAGCAGCCTGGGGCGAGGAAACACCATATATTTT
CASSLGRGNTIYF
>NA|TRBV30|TRBJ1-1|TRBD1
TGTGCCTACGGGACAGCGAACACTGAAGCTTTCTTT
CAYGTANTEAFF
>NA|TRBV10-3|TRBJ2-5|NA
TGTGCCATCAGTGATCCTAGAAGGGTTGAGACCCAGTACTTC
CAISDPRRVETQYF
>NA|TRBV2|TRBJ1-5|NA
TGTGCCATCGGGGGGTTACCTAATAGCAATCAGCCCCAGCATTTT
CAIGGLPNSNQPQHF
>NA|TRBV29-1|TRBJ1-1|TRBD1
TGCAGCGTCCACCCTTACCAGACAGGGCCTGAAGCTTTCTTT
CSVHPYQTGPEAFF
>NA|TRBV11-2|TRBJ2-7|NA
TGTGCCAGCGGGACCGGGACGGCCCCCAACGAGCAGTACTTC
CASGTGTAPNEQYF
>NA|TRBV28|TRBJ2-5|TRBD1
TGTGCCAGCAACCTCCGGGACAGGGGTATAGTGGCGGGGTACTTC
CASNLRDRGIVAGYF
>NA|TRBV7-3|TRBJ2-3|NA
TGTGCCAGCAGCTTATCTAGCACAGATACGCAGTATTTT
CASSLSSTDTQYF
>NA|TRBV5-1|TRBJ2-1|TRBD2
TGCGCCAGCAGCTCTTCCGGGACTAACTCCTACAATGAGCAGTTCTTC
CASSSSGTNSYNEQFF
>NA|TRBV10-3|TRBJ1-2|NA
TGTGCCATCAGTGAGGGGAAAGGTGAGGGCTACACCTTC
CAISEGKGEGYTF
>NA|TRBV7-2|TRBJ2-5|NA
TGTGCCAGCAGCCAAGATGGGCCTGCCCACGAGACCCAGTACTTC
CASSQDGPAHETQYF
>NA|TRBV5-4|TRBJ2-5|NA
TGTGCCAGCAGCCAAGTGTCAGGGGTTGAGACCCAGTACTTC
CASSQVSGVETQYF
>NA|TRBV15|TRBJ2-1|TRBD2
TGTGCCACCAGGGCGGGAGGGTCCCGGAATGAGCAGTTCTTC
CATRAGGSRNEQFF
>few|TRBV15|TRBJ1-4|NA
TGTGCCACCAGCAGAGATTCGCGTGGTTTTGAACTGTTTTTT
CATSRDSRGFELFF
>NA|TRBV5-1|TRBJ1-5|NA
TGCGCCAGCATGGAAGGGAAGGGTCAGCCCCAGCATTTT
CASMEGKGQPQHF
>NA|TRBV19|TRBJ2-2|TRBD2
TGTGCCAGTAGTATCGAGCGGGACAACACCGGGGAGCTGTTTTTT
CASSIERDNTGELFF
>few|TRBV2|TRBJ2-2|NA
TGTGCCAGCAGTGCGGATAACACCGGGGAGCTGTTTTTT
CASSADNTGELFF
>NA|TRBV14|TRBJ1-6|NA
TGTGCCAGCAGCCAAGGGGGAAGGGATTCACCCCTCCACTTT
CASSQGGRDSPLHF
>NA|TRBV10-2|TRBJ1-1|NA
TGCGCCAGCACCCCAGCCGACGGAGCATGGGAAGCTTTCTTT
CASTPADGAWEAFF
>NA|TRBV14|TRBJ1-1|NA
TGTGCCAGCCGCGGACAGATGAACACTGAAGCTTTCTTT
CASRGQMNTEAFF